The 30 T cell receptor beta chains in this list originate from one sample, sequenced in a study of T-cell reconstitution after alpha-beta-depleted transplantation in children. Unique molecular identifiers were incorporated during preparation of the TCRbeta library. MiXCR was run by TCRdb on the PCR reads, yielding one entry per CDR3 protein. The sample contains about 1,000,000 distinct CDR3 sequences, roughly 29% of which appear only once. The material sequenced was PBMCs, mostly from graft donor cells, taken 360 days after TCRalphabeta/CD19-depleted stem cell transplant. These receptors originate from a boy less than two years old who had a stem cell transplant for SCID, so the T cells may come from the graft donor.

The chain employs TRBV20-1 and TRBJ2-1; 10 nucleotides agree with TRBD1. Germline V CDR1 and CDR2: DFQATT, SNEGSKA (reference sequence). V lost 6 bases, J lost 3 bases, and 5 bases stayed unmatched. This CDR3 has 14 residues. For the CDR3, the DNA is TGCAGTGCCTCGGGACAGGGGAACTACAATGAGCAGTTCTTC. It translates to CSASGQGNYNEQFF.

The CDR3 bases are TGTGCCAGCACTCTCCGGGACAGGGTTAACGAGCAGTACTTC. This sequence encodes CASTLRDRVNEQYF. The chain joins TRBV6-1 to TRBJ2-7; 9 nucleotides line up with TRBD1. This CDR3 region has 14 residues. V dropped 7 bases and J dropped 5; count of bases not matched to a gene: 9. Germline V lookup: CDR1 MNHNS, CDR2 SASEGT.

The table lists this clonotype with a few counts. The rearrangement uses TRBV28 and TRBJ2-7, with 9 positions matching TRBD1. The CDR3 is 13 amino acids. Germline V lookup: CDR1 MDHEN, CDR2 SYDVKM. J was trimmed by 6 bases and V by 9 bases; bases with no gene match: 9. The CDR3 region is CASTGGLSGEQYF. In nucleotides, the CDR3 is TGTGCCAGTACAGGGGGCCTAAGCGGCGAGCAGTACTTC. Drawing the rest from reference TRBV28 and TRBJ2-7, the complete variable domain is DVKVTQSSRYLVKRTGEKVFLECVQDMDHENMFWYRQDPGLGLRLIYFSYDVKMKEKGDIPEGYSVSREKKERFSLILESASTNQTSMYLCASTGGLSGEQYFGPGTRLTVT.

The chain employs TRBV5-1 and TRBJ2-5; 7 bases fit TRBD2. This CDR3 has 15 residues. Germline V gene lookup returns CDR1 SGHRS and CDR2 YFSETQ. V gave up 2 bases and J gave up 6 bases; unmatched junction bases: 10. The CDR3 is CASSLSLAVSKTQYF. The CDR3 bases are TGCGCCAGCAGCTTATCCCTAGCGGTATCGAAGACCCAGTACTTC.

The chain is built from TRBV5-5 and TRBJ2-5; 8 positions match TRBD2. The junction had 5 bases not matched to a gene; V was cut back by 1 base and J by 0 bases. Germline V gives CDR1 SGHKS, CDR2 YYEKEE (reference sequence). The CDR3 length is 16 residues. The CDR3 nucleotides read TGTGCCAGCAGCTTGTGGAGCGGGGGAGACCAAGAGACCCAGTACTTC. It yields the protein CASSLWSGGDQETQYF.

The rearrangement links TRBV7-6 to TRBJ2-7, with 9 bases that match TRBD1. In germline, CDR1 is SGHVS, CDR2 FNYEAQ. After removal of 2 bases from V and 0 bases from J, the junction contained 14 bases not matched to a gene. The length of the CDR3 is 19 residues. The CDR3, as DNA: TGTGCCAGCAGCTTATACGGGGCGGGACAGGGACCGAGCTCCTACGAGCAGTACTTC. Translating it yields CASSLYGAGQGPSSYEQYF.

In its sample, this clonotype was seen a few times. The chain employs TRBV20-1 and TRBJ2-1; a weak D match, TRBD1 (6 bases). Trimming stripped 2 bases from V and 6 bases from J, with 14 bases between. CDR1 and CDR2 (germline): DFQATT, SNEGSKA (reference sequence). This CDR3 contains 14 residues. CDR3 in DNA: TGCAGTGCTAGACTACAGGGCGGGTTCAATGAGCAGTTCTTC. This codes for CSARLQGGFNEQFF.

The chain carries TRBV7-9 and TRBJ2-4; 7 nucleotides agree with TRBD2. Germline V CDR1 and CDR2: SEHNR, FQNEAQ (reference sequence). The CDR3 totals 17 residues. Germline trimming cut 0 bases from V and 0 bases from J; bases unmatched to any gene: 5. CDR3 sequence: CASSLAGGSIAKNIQYF. The CDR3 nucleotides read TGTGCCAGCAGCTTAGCGGGGGGGAGCATAGCCAAAAACATTCAGTACTTC.

V is TRBV6-2 or TRBV6-3 and J is TRBJ2-7; 8 nucleotides agree with TRBD2. Germline trimming cut 5 bases from V and 7 bases from J; bases unmatched to any gene: 10. Germline assignment: CDR1 MNHEY and CDR2 SVGEGT. The CDR3 totals 14 residues. The CDR3 nucleotides read TGTGCCAGCAGTAGGGAGCGGGGGCTTCCTGAGCAGTACTTC. It yields the protein CASSRERGLPEQYF.

The chain carries TRBV4-3 and TRBJ2-5; 10 nucleotides align to TRBD2. V dropped 3 bases and J dropped 4; count of bases not matched to a gene: 8. There are 16 residues in the CDR3. Germline V gene sequence: CDR1 LGHNA, CDR2 YSLEER. The CDR3 sequence is CASSHVAGGERETQYF. The CDR3 DNA follows: TGCGCCAGCAGCCACGTAGCGGGGGGAGAGCGAGAGACCCAGTACTTC.

The chain has TRBV15 and TRBJ2-7, with 9 bases that match TRBD1. This CDR3 region has 14 residues. Per germline, CDR1 LNHNV and CDR2 YYDKDF (reference sequence). J gave up 4 bases and V 5 bases, and 6 bases lay outside the gene matches. The CDR3 region is CATSYGTGTYEQYF. The DNA of the CDR3 is TGTGCCACCAGCTACGGGACAGGGACGTACGAGCAGTACTTC.

The chain is built from TRBV3-1 and TRBJ1-5, with D tentatively TRBD1 (6 bases). Between the trimmed V and J ends, which lost 4 bases and 4 bases, there was a span of 14 bases. Per germline, CDR1 LGHDT and CDR2 YNNKEL (reference sequence). There are 15 residues in the CDR3. CDR3 protein: CASSPGTYRNQPQHF. CDR3 in DNA: TGTGCCAGCAGCCCCGGGACATATAGGAATCAGCCCCAGCATTTT.

The rearrangement links TRBV6-6 to TRBJ1-1, with unresolved D. Germline assignment: CDR1 MNHNY and CDR2 SVGAGI (reference sequence). The CDR3 totals 12 residues. Trimming shortened V by 6 bases and J by 0 bases, and 5 bases separated the two germline ends. CDR3 residues: CASRKLNTEAFF. Written as DNA, the CDR3 is TGTGCCAGCAGAAAGCTGAACACTGAAGCTTTCTTT.

The genes are TRBV20-1 and TRBJ2-3, with D maybe TRBD1 (6 bases). Germline V lookup: CDR1 DFQATT, CDR2 SNEGSKA (reference sequence). The CDR3 runs 16 residues. V was pared by 6 bases and J by 3 bases, with 22 bases between. For the CDR3, the DNA is TGCAGTGCCAGCCCTCGAGGGACAACGAGGACAGATACGCAGTATTTT. Encoded protein: CSASPRGTTRTDTQYF.

V gene TRBV12-3 or TRBV12-4 combines with J gene TRBJ1-4; 7 nucleotides match TRBD1. Trimming cost V 6 bases and J 13 bases; bases outside gene matches: 20. This CDR3 spans 16 amino acids. In DNA, the CDR3 is TGTGCCAGCAGCCTCCAGAGGACAGGCCCAGCCTGGGGACTGTTTTTT. Amino acids: CASSLQRTGPAWGLFF.

This clonotype was counted a few times. The chain is built from TRBV20-1 and TRBJ2-5; 13 bases fit TRBD2. The CDR3 consists of 16 residues. The germline gives CDR1 DFQATT, CDR2 SNEGSKA (reference sequence). V was pared by 5 bases and J by 5 bases, with 11 bases of the junction left unmatched. CDR3 nucleotide sequence: TGCAGTGCTCCACCCGCCGGACTAGCGGGGGAGGAGACCCAGTACTTC. Residues: CSAPPAGLAGEETQYF.

The V call is TRBV20-1, the J call TRBJ1-4; D ambiguous. Germline loops: CDR1 DFQATT, CDR2 SNEGSKA (reference sequence). This CDR3 comprises 14 residues. V lost 3 bases to trimming and J lost 5 bases, with 13 bases between them. CDR3 sequence (DNA): TGCAGTGCTAGGGCGTCTGGCTCAAATGAAAAACTGTTTTTT. It encodes CSARASGSNEKLFF.

The chain is built from TRBV1 and TRBJ2-3. TRBV1 is noted as a pseudogene. The length of the CDR3 is 14 residues. CDR3 sequence: CTSRGHLSTDTQYF. The CDR3 DNA reads as TGCACCAGCAGAGGTCACCTTAGCACAGATACGCAGTATTTT.

This clonotype has more than one count but fewer than ten. The rearrangement uses TRBV10-3 and TRBJ2-1; 7 bases fit TRBD1. Germline V lookup: CDR1 ENHRY, CDR2 SYGVKD. CDR3 length equals 14 residues. V lost 5 bases, J lost 3 bases, and 4 bases stayed unmatched. This chain's CDR3 is CAISPGTDYNEQFF. CDR3 coding DNA: TGTGCCATCAGTCCCGGGACAGACTACAATGAGCAGTTCTTC.

The gene calls are TRBV12-3 or TRBV12-4 and TRBJ2-1; 8 nucleotides align to TRBD2. The CDR3 runs to 17 residues. The V segment lost 2 bases and the J segment 5 bases; nucleotides outside the gene matches: 11. The CDR3 coding sequence is TGTGCCAGCAGTTTAAGGGGTAGCGGGGCGAAAAACAATGAGCAGTTCTTC. The encoded protein is CASSLRGSGAKNNEQFF.

V gene TRBV5-1 combines with J gene TRBJ2-1; 9 nucleotides match TRBD2. The CDR3 covers 17 residues. The junction had 13 bases not matched to a gene; V was cut back by 1 base and J by 8 bases. Germline V CDR1 and CDR2: SGHRS, YFSETQ. The CDR3 reads CASSLRVAGLANDEQFF. CDR3 coding DNA: TGCGCCAGCAGCTTGAGGGTCGCGGGACTAGCTAACGATGAGCAGTTCTTC.

This clonotype was detected a few times. V and J are TRBV5-1 and TRBJ1-1; D is unclear. V was trimmed by 0 bases and J by 0 bases, leaving 12 bases between them. The CDR3 contains 16 residues. Germline assignment: CDR1 SGHRS and CDR2 YFSETQ. CDR3 nucleotides: TGCGCCAGCAGCTTGGTGGTTGGCAGGATGAACACTGAAGCTTTCTTT. Translation gives CASSLVVGRMNTEAFF.

The rearrangement links TRBV12-3 or TRBV12-4 to TRBJ1-2; a possible D gene is TRBD1 (6 bases). This CDR3 is 15 amino acids long. V lost 5 bases to trimming and J lost 8 bases, with 21 bases between them. Here the CDR3 reads CASSPYPQGPGGYTF. The CDR3 coding sequence is TGTGCCAGCAGTCCCTACCCTCAGGGGCCGGGGGGCTACACCTTC.

The gene calls are TRBV28 and TRBJ1-5; D may be TRBD1 (5 bases). The V gene lost 5 bases and the J gene lost 7 bases, with 18 bases spanning the gap. CDR3 length: 15 residues. Germline CDR1 is MDHEN and CDR2 is SYDVKM. The CDR3 DNA reads as TGTGCCAGCAGTCCGCCTGGACGGGGACCCCAGCCCCAGCATTTT. Protein product: CASSPPGRGPQPQHF.

Only one count was recorded for this clonotype. The chain is built from TRBV5-1 and TRBJ1-1; D is unresolved. Per germline, CDR1 SGHRS and CDR2 YFSETQ. The CDR3 spans 14 residues. The V end was cut by 4 bases, the J end by 4 bases, with 14 bases between. The CDR3 DNA reads TGCGCCAGCAGCCCACTACTCCCTAGCACTGAAGCTTTCTTT. This translates into CASSPLLPSTEAFF.

This clonotype appeared a single time. The chain is built from TRBV12-3 or TRBV12-4 and TRBJ1-4; perhaps TRBD1 as D (6 bases). V lost 7 bases and J 8 bases, leaving 20 bases between the germline ends. The CDR3 loop spans 15 amino acids. CDR3 sequence reads: CASTGPRGGAEKLFF. In nucleotides, the CDR3 is TGTGCCAGCACTGGCCCGAGGGGGGGAGCAGAAAAACTGTTTTTT.

This clonotype was seen a few times. The chain uses TRBV5-6 and TRBJ2-1; 8 bases agree with TRBD1. Per germline, CDR1 SGHDT and CDR2 YYEEEE. The CDR3 extends over 15 amino acids. J was trimmed by 9 bases and V by 0 bases; bases with no gene match: 8. CDR3 in DNA: TGTGCCAGCAGCTTGGAGGGGACAGGTATAGGTGAGCAGTTCTTC. Translation: CASSLEGTGIGEQFF.

V and J are TRBV10-3 and TRBJ2-1, with a possible D match to TRBD1 (6 bases). Per the germline V gene, CDR1 is ENHRY and CDR2 is SYGVKD. V was cut by 3 bases and J by 4 bases, with 13 bases left in between. The CDR3 sequence is 15 residues long. In DNA form, the CDR3 reads TGTGCCATCAGTGACCAGGGGTTAAGGTACAATGAGCAGTTCTTC. This codes for CAISDQGLRYNEQFF.

There are a few counts of this clonotype. The chain couples TRBV5-1 to TRBJ2-7; 11 bases align to TRBD2. Unmatched junction bases numbered 2, after V lost 0 bases and J lost 3 bases. The germline V gene encodes CDR1 SGHRS and CDR2 YFSETQ. CDR3 length: 15 residues. The CDR3 region is CASSLETSGGYEQYF. The CDR3 DNA is TGCGCCAGCAGCTTGGAAACTAGCGGGGGCTACGAGCAGTACTTC.

This clonotype turned up a few times. The J gene is TRBJ2-1, the V gene TRBV12-3 or TRBV12-4; D gene unclear. This CDR3 comprises 15 residues. Trimming took off 3 bases at V and 6 bases at J, with 15 bases between the two ends. For the CDR3, the DNA is TGTGCCAGCAGTTTGGATACACAAGTACCCAATGAGCAGTTCTTC. It yields the protein CASSLDTQVPNEQFF.